Listed below are T cell receptor beta chains from one sample, sequenced in a study of cytomegalovirus exposure and HLA in healthy donors. Sequencing used immunoSEQ multiplex PCR; TCRdb keeps in-frame clones, though not all of them. The sample shows 100,000 or so clones, around 80% of them seen only once. Sequenced input: PBMCs. The receptors derive from a man aged 25-45 years in good health and CMV-seronegative. The CDR3 runs from the conserved cysteine through the conserved F or W. A D gene is named only where the DNA matches it firmly. Only some rows state a clone size, as once, few, many or a class for expanded clones.

clone_size d_call j_call v_call cdr3_nt cdr3_aa
- - TRBJ1-1 TRBV18 TGTGCCAGCTCCCCCCGGCAGGAATCAGCAGGGAACACTGAAGCTTTCTTT CASSPRQESAGNTEAFF
- TRBD2 TRBJ2-1 TRBV9 TGTGCCAGCAGCGTGGTGGGGGGGAGACCCTACAATGAGCAGTTCTTC CASSVVGGRPYNEQFF
- TRBD2 TRBJ2-7 TRBV5-6 TGTGCCAGCAGCCCTGGACTAGCGGGAGTCGAGGGCTACGAGCAGTACTTC CASSPGLAGVEGYEQYF
once TRBD1 TRBJ2-5 TRBV5-1 TGCGCCAGCAGCTTGGAGTACCCACAGGGGCAAGAGACCCAGTACTTC CASSLEYPQGQETQYF
- - TRBJ2-1 TRBV28 TGTGCCAGCAGTTTGGCAGCGGGCTCAACCTTCTTC CASSLAAGSTFF
- - TRBJ2-1 TRBV29-1 TGCAGCGTTTCCCCCCCGACTCATTACAATGAGCAGTTCTTC CSVSPPTHYNEQFF
- - TRBJ1-1 TRBV4-2 TGTGCCAGCAGCCGGGGGGGTGGAGGGGTGGACACTGAAGCTTTCTTT CASSRGGGGVDTEAFF
- - TRBJ2-7 TRBV18 TGTGCCAGCTCACTCAACAGGGGGGGCGAGCAGTACTTC CASSLNRGGEQYF
- TRBD1 TRBJ2-7 TRBV6-5 TGTGCCAGCAGTTACGGGGGACAGGGACCCTACGAGCAGTACTTC CASSYGGQGPYEQYF
- TRBD1 TRBJ2-7 TRBV5-1 TGCGCCAGCAGCCCGTATCCGACCGGGACAGGGTCCTACGAGCAGTACTTC CASSPYPTGTGSYEQYF
- TRBD1 TRBJ2-1 TRBV6-5 TGTGCCAGCAGTAGACCAGGGGGTGGGCAGTTCTTC CASSRPGGGQFF
- TRBD2 TRBJ2-7 TRBV28 TGTGCCAGCAGCATTAGCGGGAGAGGTGTCCAGCAGTACTTC CASSISGRGVQQYF
- - TRBJ1-1 TRBV6-5 TGTGCCAGCAGTCCGTGGGGGGTACGGAACACTGAAGCTTTCTTT CASSPWGVRNTEAFF
- - TRBJ2-3 TRBV28 TGTGCCAGCAGTCCTAGGGGGGGAGATACGCAGTATTTT CASSPRGGDTQYF
- - TRBJ1-5 TRBV19 TGTGCCAGTAGTATAGAGCGGGAGCAGCCCCAGCATTTT CASSIEREQPQHF
- TRBD1 TRBJ1-1 TRBV6-5 TGTGCCAGCAGTTACTACGGGACAGTTATGAACACTGAAGCTTTCTTT CASSYYGTVMNTEAFF
- - TRBJ2-3 TRBV7-2 TGTGCCAGCAGCTTAGTTATTTGGGGGGCAGATACGCAGTATTTT CASSLVIWGADTQYF
- TRBD2 TRBJ2-7 TRBV27 TGTGCCAGCAGTTCTAGCGGGGTTACCGAGCAGTACTTC CASSSSGVTEQYF
few - TRBJ1-5 TRBV2 TGTGCCAGCAGTGAAAACTATCAGCCCCAGCATTTT CASSENYQPQHF
once TRBD1 TRBJ2-3 TRBV29-1 TGCAGCGTAGGACAGGGAATAAGAGATACGCAGTATTTT CSVGQGIRDTQYF
- TRBD2 TRBJ2-1 TRBV25-1 TGTGCCAGCAGTGTACGACTAGCGGGGCAAAATGAGCAGTTCTTC CASSVRLAGQNEQFF
- TRBD2 TRBJ2-7 TRBV6-6 TGTGCCAGCAGTGTAGCGGGGGCCTACGAGCAGTACTTC CASSVAGAYEQYF
- - TRBJ2-2 TRBV27 TGTGCCAGCAGCCCTTTTTCCTCGAACACCGGGGAGCTGTTTTTT CASSPFSSNTGELFF
- TRBD1 TRBJ1-2 TRBV4-1 TGCGCCAGCAGCGAGGACGGGACAGTCTATGGCTACACCTTC CASSEDGTVYGYTF
few - TRBJ1-5 TRBV19 TGTGCCAGCTTCCGGACGGGGGATAGCAATCAGCCCCAGCATTTT CASFRTGDSNQPQHF
once - TRBJ2-5 TRBV29-1 TGCAGCGTTGAAAAGCAAGCGTTGAAAGAGACCCAGTACTTC CSVEKQALKETQYF
few - TRBJ1-3 TRBV5-1 TGCGCCAGCAGCTTGGCAGGGCCGAGCTCTGGAAACACCATATATTTT CASSLAGPSSGNTIYF
- - TRBJ2-3 TRBV27 TGTGCCAGCAGTAGCGGGCCCACAGATACGCAGTATTTT CASSSGPTDTQYF
few TRBD1 TRBJ1-4 TRBV7-9 TGTGCCAGCAGCTTACCCCTAGGCCGGGGACAGCTTAATGAAAAACTGTTTTTT CASSLPLGRGQLNEKLFF
- - TRBJ1-5 TRBV5-6 TGTGCCAGCAGCAACTTCCGCGGGGCTTTAGGACAGCCCCAGCATTTT CASSNFRGALGQPQHF
- - TRBJ2-2 TRBV5-5 TGTGCCAGCAGCTGGACGGGAGATGCCGGGGAGCTGTTTTTT CASSWTGDAGELFF